This T cell receptor beta chain was sequenced for a study of shared clonotypes between healthy human individuals. The assay was immunoSEQ multiplex PCR, and TCRdb's table has in-frame clones only and misses some. In the table there are around 2.3 million clones, approximately 94% of which are singletons. This clonotype originated in a man aged 18 to 35 in good health. Sequencing was carried out using naive CD4+ T cells sorted from blood. Stated subset: CD45RA+ positively selected.

The CDR3 nucleotides are TGTGCCAGCAGCGTAGGAGGCGCGGGAGGTAATTCCTACGAGCAGTACTTC. Its protein product is CASSVGGAGGNSYEQYF. The rearrangement uses TRBV9 and TRBJ2-7; 8 bases align to TRBD2. The CDR3 runs 17 residues. V lost 0 bases, J lost 1 base, and 9 bases stayed unmatched. Looked up from germline, CDR1 is SGDLS and CDR2 is YYNGEE.